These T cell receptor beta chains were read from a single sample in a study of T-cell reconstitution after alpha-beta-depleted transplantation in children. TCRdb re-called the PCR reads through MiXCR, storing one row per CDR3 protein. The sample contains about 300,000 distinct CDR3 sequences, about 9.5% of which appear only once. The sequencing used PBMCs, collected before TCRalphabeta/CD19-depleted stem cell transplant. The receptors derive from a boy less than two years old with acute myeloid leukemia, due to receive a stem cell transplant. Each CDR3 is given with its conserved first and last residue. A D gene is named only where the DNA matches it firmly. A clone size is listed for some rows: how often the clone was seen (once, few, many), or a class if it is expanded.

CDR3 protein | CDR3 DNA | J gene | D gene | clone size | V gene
CASSPQFREVTRNYGYTF | TGTGCCAGCAGCCCACAATTCCGGGAAGTTACTCGTAACTATGGCTACACCTTC | TRBJ1-2 | - | many | TRBV9
CASSQDGGLAGGEETQYF | TGTGCCAGCAGCCAAGATGGGGGACTAGCGGGAGGGGAGGAGACCCAGTACTTC | TRBJ2-5 | TRBD2 | - | TRBV4-2
CASSLTGPFHRYSNQPQHF | TGTGCCAGCAGTTTAACGGGGCCTTTCCACAGGTATAGCAATCAGCCCCAGCATTTT | TRBJ1-5 | - | - | TRBV12-3/TRBV12-4
CASSEGGSSYEQYF | TGTGCCAGCAGCGAAGGGGGGAGCTCCTACGAGCAGTACTTC | TRBJ2-7 | - | many | TRBV9
CASSLGDREVTGELFF | TGTGCCAGCAGCTTAGGGGACAGGGAGGTCACCGGGGAGCTGTTTTTT | TRBJ2-2 | TRBD1 | many | TRBV7-6
CSAPDSLLAKNIQYF | TGCAGTGCGCCTGACAGTCTTCTAGCCAAAAACATTCAGTACTTC | TRBJ2-4 | - | - | TRBV20-1
CSAIAGVSYNEQFF | TGCAGTGCTATAGCGGGGGTATCCTACAATGAGCAGTTCTTC | TRBJ2-1 | TRBD2 | many | TRBV20-1
CSATGLAGSYNEQFF | TGCAGTGCCACAGGACTAGCGGGGTCCTACAATGAGCAGTTCTTC | TRBJ2-1 | TRBD2 | many | TRBV20-1
CATNRLQWFF | TGTGCCACCAATCGGCTCCAATGGTTCTTC | TRBJ2-1 | - | few | TRBV24-1
CASSMGATDTQYF | TGTGCCAGCAGTATGGGGGCCACAGATACGCAGTATTTT | TRBJ2-3 | - | many | TRBV27
CASSFGLASPKNIQYF | TGTGCCAGCAGCTTCGGGTTGGCGTCCCCCAAAAACATTCAGTACTTC | TRBJ2-4 | - | many | TRBV5-5
CSAAEYNEQFF | TGCAGTGCTGCAGAGTACAATGAGCAGTTCTTC | TRBJ2-1 | - | many | TRBV20-1
CASSVQTSGEETQYF | TGTGCCAGCAGCGTCCAGACTAGCGGGGAAGAGACCCAGTACTTC | TRBJ2-5 | TRBD2 | - | TRBV9
CASSQVNEQFF | TGTGCCAGCAGCCAAGTTAATGAGCAGTTCTTC | TRBJ2-1 | - | many | TRBV4-2
CASSQHGTQQAKNIQYF | TGCGCCAGCAGCCAACATGGGACACAGCAAGCCAAAAACATTCAGTACTTC | TRBJ2-4 | - | - | TRBV4-3
CASSGRSGIGTEAFF | TGTGCCAGCAGCGGCCGGTCAGGGATAGGTACTGAAGCTTTCTTT | TRBJ1-1 | - | many | TRBV9
CASSSRRGEQFF | TGTGCCAGCAGTTCACGGAGGGGCGAGCAGTTCTTC | TRBJ2-1 | - | - | TRBV12-3/TRBV12-4
CASSPHQGRFLSGANVLTF | TGTGCCAGCAGTCCCCATCAAGGGCGGTTCCTCTCTGGGGCCAACGTCCTGACTTTC | TRBJ2-6 | - | many | TRBV25-1
CASSLALAANEKLFF | TGTGCCAGCAGCTTAGCGTTGGCAGCTAATGAAAAACTGTTTTTT | TRBJ1-4 | - | many | TRBV7-9
CASSLDGGKAFF | TGTGCCAGCAGCTTAGACGGTGGAAAAGCTTTCTTT | TRBJ1-1 | - | many | TRBV7-9
CASSLAGTLEWNEQFF | TGTGCCAGCAGCTTGGCCGGGACCCTCGAATGGAATGAGCAGTTCTTC | TRBJ2-1 | - | many | TRBV5-6
CASSLASVTSGANVLTF | TGTGCCAGCAGCTTGGCCAGTGTCACCTCTGGGGCCAACGTCCTGACTTTC | TRBJ2-6 | - | many | TRBV7-3
CASSLSGSPIEQYF | TGTGCCAGCAGCCTTAGCGGGAGTCCTATCGAGCAGTACTTC | TRBJ2-7 | TRBD2 | many | TRBV28
CATSRDILEGRYEQYF | TGTGCCACCAGCAGAGATATATTGGAGGGCCGGTACGAGCAGTACTTC | TRBJ2-7 | - | many | TRBV15
CSVEVPLGLSSYNEQFF | TGCAGCGTTGAAGTCCCCCTCGGGTTAAGCTCCTACAATGAGCAGTTCTTC | TRBJ2-1 | - | many | TRBV29-1